This T cell receptor beta chain comes out of a study of blood T cells in healthy people across ages. The germline V and J ends were trimmed by 6 bases and 0 bases, with 9 bases remaining between them. The CDR3 totals 14 residues. CDR1 is SGHRS and CDR2 is YFSETQ in the germline V gene. The use of a sample-barcoded 5' primer and a J-beta primer mix characterized a second PCR of roughly 6 to 11 cycles. One entry per CDR3 protein results from TCRdb running MiXCR on the 5' RACE reads. This sample has about 720,000 distinct CDR3 sequences, with about a fifth found just once. The origin of this receptor is a man aged 65-85 years in good health. Material: blood. The gene calls are TRBV5-1 and TRBJ1-4; D not resolved. CDR3 region: CASTDLSTNEKLFF. CDR3 coding DNA: TGCGCCAGCACCGATCTCTCAACTAATGAAAAACTGTTTTTT.